The sequence of this T cell receptor (beta chain) was determined in a study of cytomegalovirus exposure and HLA in healthy donors. Study information: The 95 to 150 validation repertoires were produced on the same platform as the approximately 620 repertoires of the first cohort. This was reported in a later analysis. The study, taken as a whole, reports: The TCR clusters that emerged in the first cohort tended, a later analysis found, to co-occur in the roughly 120 validation repertoires. Overall, some 160 TCR beta chains were annotated as cytomegalovirus-associated. The majority of TCR sequences were rare, yet some public TCRs appeared in many donors.

Germline CDR1 SGHTA, CDR2 FQGTGA. V shed 5 bases and J shed 1 base, with 17 bases lying between them. This CDR3 is built from 16 residues. As for this clone: Its antigen is not known.

Data came from immunoSEQ multiplex PCR; TCRdb stores just in-frame clones and leaves some out. Of 150,000 to 200,000 clones listed, 84% were seen once; the top ten hold roughly 10%. The chain carries TRBV7-3 and TRBJ2-5; perhaps TRBD2 as D (7 bases). The receptor was isolated from a man aged 25 to 40 in good health and CMV-seropositive. Sequenced material: PBMCs. The CDR3 coding sequence is TGTGCCAGCAGCCCCCGGGGGGCAAGTCCCCAAGAGACCCAGTACTTC. Translating it yields CASSPRGASPQETQYF.